The present T cell receptor (beta chain) was sequenced within a study of vaccination effects on CD4 cells after COVID-19. After expansion with viral peptide pools in the ViraFEST assay, antigen-specific CD4+ T cells were sequenced. With approximately ten days of culture completed, CD4+ T cells were isolated. This person's SARS-CoV-2 infection, confirmed by PCR, occurred between March and December 2020. Trimming took 3 bases from V and 0 from J, leaving 15 bases between them. Germline CDR1 and CDR2: SGHKS and YYEKEE (reference sequence). This CDR3 is built from 16 residues. Assay: immunoSEQ multiplex PCR; the TCRdb copy retains only in-frame clones and omits some. The sample consists of 21,000 or so clones, 70% to 85% of them appearing once. To note about this clone: Its antigen is still unknown.

The specimen comprised CD4+ T cells from PBMCs cultured with a peptide pool, sampled before COVID-19 vaccination. The origin of this receptor is a human donor who had a prior SARS-CoV-2 infection. This rearrangement joins TRBV5-5 to TRBJ1-2, with D hard to call. The CDR3 protein is CASSWEITVTNYGYTF. The CDR3 coding sequence is TGTGCCAGCAGCTGGGAGATAACAGTAACTAACTATGGCTACACCTTC.